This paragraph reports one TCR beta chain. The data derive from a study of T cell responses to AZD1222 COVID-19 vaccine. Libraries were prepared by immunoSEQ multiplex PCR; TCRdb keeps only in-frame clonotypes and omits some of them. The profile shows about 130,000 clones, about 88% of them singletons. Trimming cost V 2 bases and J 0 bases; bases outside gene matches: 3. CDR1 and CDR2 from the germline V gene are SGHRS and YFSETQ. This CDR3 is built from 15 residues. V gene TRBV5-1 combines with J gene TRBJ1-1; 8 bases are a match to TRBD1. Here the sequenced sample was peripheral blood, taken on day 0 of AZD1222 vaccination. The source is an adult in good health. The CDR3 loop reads CASSFLTGVNTEAFF. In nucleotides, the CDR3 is TGCGCCAGCAGCTTCCTGACAGGGGTGAACACTGAAGCTTTCTTT.